This T cell receptor beta chain is from a study of metastatic and nonmetastatic thyroid tumors. The overall study: Comparison of repertoires was carried out across blood and tumor or nodule tissue from malignant and benign thyroid patients.

Patients were all untreated before their thyroid surgery. This clone was seen many times. TCRdb re-processed the PCR reads through MiXCR. The sample records fewer than 20,000 clones, around 21% being singletons. The CDR3 has 14 residues. The V and J ends lost 6 bases and 5 bases respectively, with 15 bases between them. Germline CDR1 SGHAT, CDR2 FQNNGV. This receptor was taken from a female donor with papillary thyroid cancer or a benign thyroid nodule (not recorded which). Some clones in this sample may be carry-over from other donors' samples. This rearrangement joins TRBV11-2 to TRBJ2-3, with D maybe TRBD2 (6 bases). The sample consisted of adjacent normal tissue. This chain's CDR3 is CASSYSGVLDTQYF. The CDR3 DNA follows: TGTGCCAGCAGTTACTCGGGGGTTTTAGATACGCAGTATTTT.